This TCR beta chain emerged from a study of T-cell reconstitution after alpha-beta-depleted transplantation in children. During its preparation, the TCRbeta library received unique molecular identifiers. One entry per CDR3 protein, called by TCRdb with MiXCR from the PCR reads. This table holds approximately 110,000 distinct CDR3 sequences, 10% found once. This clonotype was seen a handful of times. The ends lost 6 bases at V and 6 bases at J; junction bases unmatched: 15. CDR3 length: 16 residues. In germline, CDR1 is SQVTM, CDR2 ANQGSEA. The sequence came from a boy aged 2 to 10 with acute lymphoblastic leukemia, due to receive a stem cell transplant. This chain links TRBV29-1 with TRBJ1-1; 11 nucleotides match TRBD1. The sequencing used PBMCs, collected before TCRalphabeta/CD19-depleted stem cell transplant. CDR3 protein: CSVSDTGQGVGAEAFF. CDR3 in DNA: TGCAGCGTAAGTGACACGGGACAGGGGGTCGGAGCTGAAGCTTTCTTT.